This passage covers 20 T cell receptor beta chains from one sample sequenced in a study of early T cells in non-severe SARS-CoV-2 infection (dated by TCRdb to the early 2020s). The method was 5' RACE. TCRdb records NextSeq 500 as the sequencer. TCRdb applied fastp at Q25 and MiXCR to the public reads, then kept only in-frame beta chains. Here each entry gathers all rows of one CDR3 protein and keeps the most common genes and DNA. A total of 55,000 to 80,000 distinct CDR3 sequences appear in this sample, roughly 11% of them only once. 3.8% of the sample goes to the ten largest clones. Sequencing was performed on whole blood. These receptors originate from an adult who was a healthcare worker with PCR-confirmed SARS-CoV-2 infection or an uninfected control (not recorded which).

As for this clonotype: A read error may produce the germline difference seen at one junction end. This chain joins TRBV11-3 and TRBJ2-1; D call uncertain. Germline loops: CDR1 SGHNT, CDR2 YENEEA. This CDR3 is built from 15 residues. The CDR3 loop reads CASNLGPSSYNEQFF. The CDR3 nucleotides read TGTGCCAGCAACTTAGGTCCTTCCTCCTACAATGAGCAGTTCTTC.

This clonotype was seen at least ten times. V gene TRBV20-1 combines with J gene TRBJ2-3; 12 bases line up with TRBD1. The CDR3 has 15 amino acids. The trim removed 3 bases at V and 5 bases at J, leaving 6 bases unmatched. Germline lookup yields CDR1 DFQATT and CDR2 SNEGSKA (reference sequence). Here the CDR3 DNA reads TGCAGTGCTAGTGGGACAGGGGGCTGGAGAGATACGCAGTATTTT. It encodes CSASGTGGWRDTQYF.

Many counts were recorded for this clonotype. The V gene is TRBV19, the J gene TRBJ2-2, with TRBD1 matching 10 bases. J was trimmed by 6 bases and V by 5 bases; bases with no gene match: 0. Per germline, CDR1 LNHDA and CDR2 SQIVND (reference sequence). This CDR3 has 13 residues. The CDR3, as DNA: TGTGCCAGTAGTGGGACAGGGGCCGGGGAGCTGTTTTTT. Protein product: CASSGTGAGELFF.

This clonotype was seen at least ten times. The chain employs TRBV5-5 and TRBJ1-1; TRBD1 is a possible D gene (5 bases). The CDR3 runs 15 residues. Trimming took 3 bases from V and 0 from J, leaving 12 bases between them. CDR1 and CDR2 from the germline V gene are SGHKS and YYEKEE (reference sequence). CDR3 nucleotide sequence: TGTGCCAGCAGCTCCCAGCAGGGCATGAACACTGAAGCTTTCTTT. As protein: CASSSQQGMNTEAFF.

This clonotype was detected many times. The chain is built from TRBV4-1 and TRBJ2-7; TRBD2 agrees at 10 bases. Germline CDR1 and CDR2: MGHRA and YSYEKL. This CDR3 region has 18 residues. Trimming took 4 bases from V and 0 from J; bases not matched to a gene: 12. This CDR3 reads CASSLEGGLADFSYEQYF. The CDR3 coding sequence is TGCGCCAGCAGCCTAGAGGGAGGACTAGCGGATTTCTCCTACGAGCAGTACTTC.

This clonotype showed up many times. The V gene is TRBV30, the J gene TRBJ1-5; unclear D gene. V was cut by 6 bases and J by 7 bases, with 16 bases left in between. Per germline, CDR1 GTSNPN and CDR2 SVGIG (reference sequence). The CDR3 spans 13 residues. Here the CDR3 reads CACQLGEEQPQHF. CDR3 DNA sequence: TGTGCCTGTCAACTGGGTGAGGAGCAGCCCCAGCATTTT.

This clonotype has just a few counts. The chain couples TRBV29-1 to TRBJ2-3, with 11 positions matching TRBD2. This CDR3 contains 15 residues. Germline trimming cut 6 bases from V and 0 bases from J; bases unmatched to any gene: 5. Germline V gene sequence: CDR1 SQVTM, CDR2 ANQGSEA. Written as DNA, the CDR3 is TGCAGCGTGGGGAGGACTAGCGGGAGCACAGATACGCAGTATTTT. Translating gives CSVGRTSGSTDTQYF.

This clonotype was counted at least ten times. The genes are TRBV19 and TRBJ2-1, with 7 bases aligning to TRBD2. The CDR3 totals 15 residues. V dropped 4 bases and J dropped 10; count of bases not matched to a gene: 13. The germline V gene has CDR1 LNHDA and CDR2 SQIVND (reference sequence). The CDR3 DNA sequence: TGTGCCAGTAGTAACGGAGGGAGGGCCTGGGGAGAGCAGTTCTTC. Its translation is CASSNGGRAWGEQFF.

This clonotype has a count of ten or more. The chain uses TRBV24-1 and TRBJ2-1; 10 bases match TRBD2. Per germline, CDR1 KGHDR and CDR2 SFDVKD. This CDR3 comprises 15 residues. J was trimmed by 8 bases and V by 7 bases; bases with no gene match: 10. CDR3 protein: CATSPASGRSDEQFF. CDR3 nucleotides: TGTGCCACCAGCCCGGCTAGCGGGAGATCCGATGAGCAGTTCTTC.

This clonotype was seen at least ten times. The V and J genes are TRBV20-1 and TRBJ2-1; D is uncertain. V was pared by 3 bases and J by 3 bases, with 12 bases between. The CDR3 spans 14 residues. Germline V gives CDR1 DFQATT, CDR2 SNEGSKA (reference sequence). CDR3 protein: CSASGQALYNEQFF. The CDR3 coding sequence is TGCAGTGCTAGTGGTCAGGCCCTCTACAATGAGCAGTTCTTC.

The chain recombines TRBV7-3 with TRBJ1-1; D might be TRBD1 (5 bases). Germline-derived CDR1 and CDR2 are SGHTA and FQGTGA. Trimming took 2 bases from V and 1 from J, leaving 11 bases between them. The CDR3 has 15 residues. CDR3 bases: TGTGCCAGCAGCTTATACCCCGGACAGAACACTGAAGCTTTCTTT. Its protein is CASSLYPGQNTEAFF.

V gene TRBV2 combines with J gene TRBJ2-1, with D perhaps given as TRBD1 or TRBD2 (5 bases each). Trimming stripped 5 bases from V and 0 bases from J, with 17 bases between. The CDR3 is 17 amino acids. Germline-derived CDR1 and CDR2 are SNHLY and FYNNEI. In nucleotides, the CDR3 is TGTGCCAGCAGTCTCCCAGGGAAGCGGAGCTCCTACAATGAGCAGTTCTTC. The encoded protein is CASSLPGKRSSYNEQFF.

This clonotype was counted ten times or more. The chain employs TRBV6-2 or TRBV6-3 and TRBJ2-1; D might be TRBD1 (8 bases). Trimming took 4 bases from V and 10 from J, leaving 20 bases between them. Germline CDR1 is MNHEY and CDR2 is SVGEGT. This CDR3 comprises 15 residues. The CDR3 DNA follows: TGTGCCAGCAGTTTGCGGGGGACAGGAGCAGTCGAGCAGTTCTTC. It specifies CASSLRGTGAVEQFF.

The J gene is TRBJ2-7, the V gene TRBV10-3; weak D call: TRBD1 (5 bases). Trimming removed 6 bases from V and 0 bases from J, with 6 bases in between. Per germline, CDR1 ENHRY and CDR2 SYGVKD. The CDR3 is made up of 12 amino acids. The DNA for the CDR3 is TGTGCCATCAGCGACAGCTCCTACGAGCAGTACTTC. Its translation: CAISDSSYEQYF.

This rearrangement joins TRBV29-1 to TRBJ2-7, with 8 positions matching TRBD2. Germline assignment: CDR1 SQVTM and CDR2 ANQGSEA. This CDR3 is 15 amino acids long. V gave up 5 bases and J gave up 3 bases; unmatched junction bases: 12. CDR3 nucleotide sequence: TGCAGCGTTAAAGTCGGAAGCGGGGGTTTCTACGAGCAGTACTTC. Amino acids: CSVKVGSGGFYEQYF.

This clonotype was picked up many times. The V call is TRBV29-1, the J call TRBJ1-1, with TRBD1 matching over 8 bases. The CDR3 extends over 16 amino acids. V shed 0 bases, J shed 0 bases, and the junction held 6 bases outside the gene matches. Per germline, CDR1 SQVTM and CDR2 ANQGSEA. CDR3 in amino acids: CSVEDPTGAMNTEAFF. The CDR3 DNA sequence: TGCAGCGTTGAAGATCCGACAGGGGCCATGAACACTGAAGCTTTCTTT.

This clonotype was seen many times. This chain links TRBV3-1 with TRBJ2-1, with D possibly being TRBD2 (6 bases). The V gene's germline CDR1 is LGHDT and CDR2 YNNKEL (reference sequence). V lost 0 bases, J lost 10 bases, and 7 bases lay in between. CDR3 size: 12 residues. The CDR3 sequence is CASSQDGREQFF. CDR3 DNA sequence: TGTGCCAGCAGCCAAGATGGGAGGGAGCAGTTCTTC.

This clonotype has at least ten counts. The CDR3 is CASSSGPHEKLFF. CDR3 coding DNA: TGTGCCAGCAGTTCCGGGCCCCATGAAAAACTGTTTTTT. The chain joins TRBV2 to TRBJ1-4; D is unresolved. V was cut by 5 bases and J by 6 bases, with 10 bases left in between. CDR1 SNHLY and CDR2 FYNNEI come from the germline V gene. This CDR3 contains 13 residues.

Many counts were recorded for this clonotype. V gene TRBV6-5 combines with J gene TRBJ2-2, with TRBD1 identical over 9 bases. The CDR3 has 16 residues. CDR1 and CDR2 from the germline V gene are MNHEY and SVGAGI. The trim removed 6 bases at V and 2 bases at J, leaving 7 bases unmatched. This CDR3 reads CASSPGQGYNTGELFF. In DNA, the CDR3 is TGTGCCAGCAGCCCGGGACAGGGCTATAACACCGGGGAGCTGTTTTTT.

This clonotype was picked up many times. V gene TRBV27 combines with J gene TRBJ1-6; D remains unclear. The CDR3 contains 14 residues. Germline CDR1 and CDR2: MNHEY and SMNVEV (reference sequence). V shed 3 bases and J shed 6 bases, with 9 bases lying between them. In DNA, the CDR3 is TGTGCCAGCAGTTTGGGCGGCGCTAATTCACCCCTCCACTTT. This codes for CASSLGGANSPLHF.